The clone carrying this TCR beta chain was recorded many times. Its target is not known. In germline, CDR1 is SEHNR, CDR2 FQNEAQ (reference sequence). Trimming at V came to 4 bases and at J to 2 bases, leaving 10 bases not matched to a gene. The CDR3 covers 18 residues. This record comes from a study of T cell repertoires in cytomegalovirus infection. Study background: Evidence of both CMV infection and a matching HLA type came from public TCR beta signatures. Whole-study findings and limits: Using cumulative public TCR beta family frequency, the authors identified those who carried CMV together with the relevant HLA.

TCRdb re-called the reads through MiXCR, storing one row per CDR3 protein. The sample contains fewer than 350,000 distinct CDR3 sequences, around a sixth of which appear only once. This sequence was found in a human donor in good health (CMV status not recorded). Some clones in this sample may be carry-over from other donors' samples. The gene calls are TRBV7-9 and TRBJ2-6; 8 bases align to TRBD1. The sequencing sample was made of PBMCs. The CDR3 coding sequence is TGTGCCAGCAGCTCCCCAGGGGGGACAGGCCCTGGGGCCAACGTCCTGACTTTC. This translates into CASSSPGGTGPGANVLTF.